These T cell receptor beta chains were read from a single sample in a study of CD8 T cells in ankylosing spondylitis. TCRdb analysed the 5' RACE reads with MiXCR anew, one entry per CDR3 protein. The repertoire holds 250,000 to 400,000 distinct CDR3 sequences, with around 10% as singletons. Sequencing was done on a sample of blood, either unsorted or a sorted T cell fraction (not recorded which). Receptor source: a female donor with ankylosing spondylitis or in good health (not recorded which). CDR3s include the opening cysteine and the closing phenylalanine or tryptophan. The D gene is left open where the match is weak. Clone size is not always given. Where it is, it says once, few, many or a class for expanded clones.

CDR3aa | CDR3nt | j_gene | d_gene | v_gene | abundance
CASSPRGQSGANVLTF | TGCGCCAGCAGCCCTCGGGGACAATCTGGGGCCAACGTCCTGACTTTC | TRBJ2-6 | . | TRBV5-1 | few
CASSDRTGGSTDTQYF | TGCGCCAGCAGCGACAGGACAGGGGGTAGCACAGATACGCAGTATTTT | TRBJ2-3 | TRBD1 | TRBV5-1 | .
CASSRRGSSPETQYF | TGTGCCAGCAGTCGACGAGGCTCCAGCCCAGAGACCCAGTACTTC | TRBJ2-5 | . | TRBV12-3/TRBV12-4 | few
CSVETWTSGSLNEQFF | TGCAGCGTTGAAACTTGGACTAGCGGGAGTTTGAATGAGCAGTTCTTC | TRBJ2-1 | TRBD2 | TRBV29-1 | many
CASSPGQIGFGANVLTF | TGTGCCAGCAGCCCTGGACAGATCGGATTTGGGGCCAACGTCCTGACTTTC | TRBJ2-6 | . | TRBV4-2 | .
CASSYRQAANQPQHF | TGTGCCAGCAGTTACCGACAGGCTGCCAATCAGCCCCAGCATTTT | TRBJ1-5 | . | TRBV12-3/TRBV12-4 | many
CAISERTADEKLFF | TGTGCCATTAGTGAAAGGACGGCAGACGAAAAACTGTTTTTT | TRBJ1-4 | . | TRBV10-3 | many
CASSPQTSGSFGTGELFF | TGTGCCAGCAGTCCGCAGACTAGCGGGAGTTTTGGAACCGGGGAGCTGTTTTTT | TRBJ2-2 | TRBD2 | TRBV27 | .
CASSSGLGYGYTF | TGCGCCAGCAGCTCCGGGCTGGGATATGGCTACACCTTC | TRBJ1-2 | . | TRBV5-1 | many
CASSQGNSYEQYF | TGTGCCAGCAGCCAGGGTAACTCCTACGAGCAGTACTTC | TRBJ2-7 | . | TRBV3-1 | many
CASSQGSLRNSYGELFF | TGTGCCAGCAGCCAAGGGTCTCTTCGGAATAGCTACGGGGAGCTGTTTTTT | TRBJ2-2 | . | TRBV4-2 | many
CAISESGVTGGPYNEQFF | TGTGCCATCAGTGAGTCCGGGGTGACGGGGGGGCCTTACAATGAGCAGTTCTTC | TRBJ2-1 | TRBD2 | TRBV10-3 | many
CASSQDLVLNTEAFF | TGTGCCAGCAGCCAAGATTTGGTACTGAACACTGAAGCTTTCTTT | TRBJ1-1 | . | TRBV3-1 | .
CASSSKTLNTEAFF | TGTGCCAGCAGCTCCAAAACCTTGAACACTGAAGCTTTCTTT | TRBJ1-1 | . | TRBV7-2 | .
CASSLQLAGGYEQYF | TGTGCCAGCAGCTTACAGCTAGCGGGAGGCTACGAGCAGTACTTC | TRBJ2-7 | TRBD2 | TRBV11-2 | few
CAISESISQETQYF | TGTGCCATCAGTGAGTCGATTAGTCAAGAGACCCAGTACTTC | TRBJ2-5 | . | TRBV10-3 | many
CASSARKAGNQPQHF | TGTGCCAGCAGCGCCAGGAAGGCTGGCAATCAGCCCCAGCATTTT | TRBJ1-5 | . | TRBV5-5 | many
CASSYEGGTDTQYF | TGTGCCAGCAGTTACGAAGGAGGCACAGATACGCAGTATTTT | TRBJ2-3 | . | TRBV6-5 | many
CASSFGGGLVSGNTIYF | TGTGCCAGCAGTTTCGGCGGTGGTCTCGTCTCTGGAAACACCATATATTTT | TRBJ1-3 | . | TRBV27 | .
CSASQFSGNTIYF | TGCAGTGCGTCCCAATTCTCTGGAAACACCATATATTTT | TRBJ1-3 | . | TRBV20-1 | few
CASSLGTKNTDTQYF | TGTGCCAGCAGTTTAGGGACTAAGAACACAGATACGCAGTATTTT | TRBJ2-3 | TRBD2 | TRBV28 | .
CASSPPWTEQFF | TGTGCCAGCAGCCCCCCATGGACCGAGCAGTTCTTC | TRBJ2-1 | . | TRBV7-9 | .
CASSLDSVPQETQYF | TGTGCCAGCAGTTTGGACTCCGTCCCTCAAGAGACCCAGTACTTC | TRBJ2-5 | . | TRBV28 | few
CASSLGRGGRVTGELFF | TGTGCCAGCAGTTTGGGTCGGGGGGGCCGGGTCACCGGGGAGCTGTTTTTT | TRBJ2-2 | TRBD2 | TRBV12-3/TRBV12-4 | few
CSAREQPTMNTEAFF | TGCAGTGCTAGAGAACAGCCTACTATGAACACTGAAGCTTTCTTT | TRBJ1-1 | . | TRBV20-1 | many
CAIAGGGRSNNEQFF | TGTGCCATCGCTGGGGGCGGGAGGAGTAACAATGAGCAGTTCTTC | TRBJ2-1 | TRBD2 | TRBV10-3 | many